This T cell receptor (beta chain) was profiled in a study of T cells in Graves' hyperthyroidism and ophthalmopathy (dated by TCRdb to the late 2010s). Study-wide context: Peripheral blood was sampled at the time of initial diagnosis, prior to any treatment. After blood sampling, hyperthyroidism patients were treated with methimazole at a starting dose of 30 mg daily, and ophthalmopathy patients were treated with high-dose intravenous methylprednisolone. According to the paper, TCR Vbeta CDR3 sequencing was carried out on about 140 peripheral blood samples, which came from under 50 ophthalmopathy, under 80 hyperthyroidism and roughly 17 progressor patients. To identify distinguishing TCR V-J signatures, a discovery cohort of 90 to 100 patients was used, comprising 43 with Graves' ophthalmopathy and 55 to 65 with stable Graves' hyperthyroidism. In addition, the study compared T-cell repertoires in thyroid tissue and in blood from about 6 Graves' hyperthyroidism patients. The 100 or so discovery patients were randomly divided into training and test sets at a 7:3 ratio. Whether ophthalmopathy could be predicted prospectively was tested in an independent validation cohort made up of roughly 20 hyperthyroidism patients plus 17 patients who later progressed to ophthalmopathy.

What the authors observed across the whole study: Ophthalmopathy was separated from stable hyperthyroidism by a 13 V-J signature model, with approximately 90% sensitivity and roughly 81% specificity obtained in cross-validation and 80%/75% obtained in testing. In validation, the model predicted progression to ophthalmopathy a median of about 6.8 months before onset, with over 60% sensitivity and roughly 72% specificity. Most expanded thyroid clonotypes (frequency above 0.001) were also detected in blood, suggesting blood repertoires may reflect thyroid immune responses. Sample size was not statistically predetermined, and blinding of investigators to group allocation was not performed.

TCR beta CDR3 regions were amplified from RNA transcripts. The TCR CDR3 was subjected to a first round of RT-PCR using the HTBI primer set and the Qiagen OneStep RT-PCR kit. A second multiplex PCR round built the libraries, followed by size selection and purification. Sequencing of the libraries was done on an Illumina HiSeq2000 using paired-end 100 bp reads. In the authors' own workflow: Raw data were processed with SOAPnuke, discarding reads with adapters, uncalled bases, mean Phred below 15, or no exact constant-primer or identifier match. COPE v1.2.5 was used to merge the high-quality paired reads, and each unique nucleotide sequence was defined as a clonotype. MiTCR v1.1 was used to align clonotypes to the IMGT TRBV, TRBD and TRBJ reference segments. The analysis was restricted to V-J combinations with a frequency above 0.0001, which together covered 99.2% of the repertoires. The TCS score was defined as the ratio of F50 (clonal expansion) to E x V (chaos), calculated using BLOSUM62-based TCRdist between CDR3 peptides within each V-J. Welch's t-statistics and random forest reduced just over 500 V-J features to fewer than 15, which were used in a naive Bayes classifier (R e1071). The similarity between thyroid and blood repertoires was quantified using the Morisita-Horn index. The raw public reads went through TCRdb reprocessing: fastp at Q25, MiXCR clone calling, in-frame beta chains kept. Merged by CDR3 protein, the rows form single entries marked with the most common genes and DNA. TCRdb's processing, not the authors' own work, is the source of the V and J calls. The sample data list around 700,000 distinct CDR3 sequences, and 30% to 40% of these were observed just once. The ten most abundant clones make up 30% to 40% of the sample.

Reading from cysteine to phenylalanine, the CDR3 counts 18 amino acids. This entry keeps only the CDR3 DNA: 54 bases, framed from base 1. Germline trimming amounts to 11 bases on V and 4 bases on J, with 20 as the count of junction bases outside the gene matches. Sequences LNHDA (CDR1) and SQIVND (CDR2) are obtained from the germline V gene (reference sequence). Of note for this clonotype: Its antigen remains unidentified. No base qualities exist here, and no much larger clone lies one base off it.

Stable Graves' hyperthyroidism was defined as the absence of progression to ophthalmopathy over 18 months of follow-up. Hyperthyroidism patients were aged 18 to 65 years and newly diagnosed, with disease duration of less than 2 months. Any patient with an uncontrolled infection, another autoimmune disease, pregnancy or lactation was excluded. Clinical symptoms, serum thyroxine and TRAb, thyroid ultrasound, and orbital computed tomography formed the basis for the diagnoses. PBMCs were separated from approximately 9.9 ml of fresh peripheral blood using Ficoll-Paque density gradient centrifugation. Trizol reagent was used to extract total RNA, and RNA quality was then checked on an Agilent 2100 Bioanalyzer.

Material: blood. The receptor's source is a woman in her thirties or forties with Graves' hyperthyroidism. The rearrangement combines TRBV19 with TRBJ2-6; 7 bases in between match TRBD2. The CDR3: CASSRGLGGLSGANVLTF. Read as DNA, the sequence is TGTGCCTCGTCAAGGGGTCTGGGGGGGTTATCCGGGGCCAACGTCCTGACTTTC.